This TCR beta chain was captured by sequencing in a study of OX40 agonist ivuxolimab in advanced cancers. The V and J ends lost 4 bases and 2 bases respectively, with 19 bases between them. Germline lookup yields CDR1 SGHKS and CDR2 YYEKEE (reference sequence). CDR3 length: 16 amino acids. Clones were read by immunoSEQ multiplex PCR, and TCRdb kept only the in-frame ones, dropping some. The table lists around 57,000 clones, 80% to 90% of them singletons. This chain uses TRBV5-5 with TRBJ2-7; D not certain. This TCR came from an adult with an advanced solid tumor such as melanoma, head and neck, liver or kidney cancer. This material consisted of CD4+ or CD8+ T cells sorted from blood, taken in a trial of the OX40 agonist ivuxolimab. Written as DNA, the CDR3 is TGTGCCAGCAGCACTGGCGTCGAGCGAATAGCCTACGAGCAGTACTTC. It codes for CASSTGVERIAYEQYF. Supplemented by reference TRBV5-5 and TRBJ2-7, the full variable domain reads DAGVTQSPTHLIKTRGQQVTLRCSPISGHKSVSWYQQVLGQGPQFIFQYYEKEERGRGNFPDRFSARQFPNYSSELNVNALLLGDSALYLCASSTGVERIAYEQYFGPGTRLTVT.